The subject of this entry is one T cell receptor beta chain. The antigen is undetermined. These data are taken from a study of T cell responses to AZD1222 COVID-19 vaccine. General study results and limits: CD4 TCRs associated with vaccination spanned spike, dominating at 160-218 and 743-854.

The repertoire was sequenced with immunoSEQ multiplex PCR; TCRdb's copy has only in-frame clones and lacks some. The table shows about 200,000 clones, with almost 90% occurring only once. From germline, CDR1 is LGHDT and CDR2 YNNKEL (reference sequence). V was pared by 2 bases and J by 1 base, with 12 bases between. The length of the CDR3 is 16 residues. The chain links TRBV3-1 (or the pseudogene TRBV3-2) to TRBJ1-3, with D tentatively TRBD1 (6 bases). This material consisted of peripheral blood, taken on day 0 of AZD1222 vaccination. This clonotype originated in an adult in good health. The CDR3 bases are TGTGCCAGCAGCCAAAGACAGGCTTGGTCTGGAAACACCATATATTTT. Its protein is CASSQRQAWSGNTIYF.